This TCR beta chain was found in a study of cytomegalovirus exposure and HLA in healthy donors. In the PCR, 60 Vbeta and 13 Jbeta primers were used. Methods used by the authors: Later, an analysis found tens of millions of unique TCR beta chains, and roughly 9.9 million of these were shared. TCRdb keeps only in-frame clones here, not all; method: immunoSEQ multiplex PCR. V and J calls and clone size are those listed in that table; D and trimming were worked out from the DNA. Of more than 70,000 clones listed, over 65% are singletons. The V segment lost 7 bases and the J segment 5 bases; nucleotides outside the gene matches: 4. Per germline, CDR1 MNHEY and CDR2 SMNVEV (reference sequence). The CDR3 extends over 13 amino acids. Healthy bone marrow donors formed the donor group.

The chain joins TRBV27 to TRBJ1-1, with 10 nucleotides matching TRBD1. The sequence was obtained from a man aged 45-60 years in good health and CMV-seropositive. Sequencing was done on a sample of PBMCs. CDR3: CASITGQGTEAFF. CDR3 in DNA: TGTGCCAGCATCACGGGACAGGGGACTGAAGCTTTCTTT.